These 12 T cell receptor beta chains were all obtained from the same sample, sequenced in a study of beta chain features in type 1 diabetes. The study's findings and limits: Type 1 diabetes patients had moderately but significantly shorter TCRB CDR3s in all four CD4+ subsets.

No antigen has been assigned to these receptors. The whole isolated RNA underwent reverse transcription, so sequencing captured expressed TCRB transcripts. This table comes from immunoSEQ multiplex PCR, and its TCRdb copy is limited to in-frame clones, with some not included. The sample has around 250,000 clones, about a fifth seen once; the top ten hold approximately 0.029%. Sequenced: naive CD4+ T cells from blood. These receptors were taken from a woman in her thirties or forties with type 1 diabetes.

This clone was recorded a few times. The rearrangement joins TRBV2 to TRBJ2-6; 11 bases match TRBD2. Germline assignment: CDR1 SNHLY and CDR2 FYNNEI. The CDR3 totals 17 residues. With 7 bases clipped from V and 0 bases from J, the junction kept 5 bases outside the gene matches. The CDR3 DNA sequence: TGTGCCAGCAAGCTAGCGGGAGGCGGCTCTGGGGCCAACGTCCTGACTTTC. Protein product: CASKLAGGGSGANVLTF.

This clone was seen only a few times. The V and J genes are TRBV2 and TRBJ1-4; no firm D call. The germline V gene encodes CDR1 SNHLY and CDR2 FYNNEI. The V end was cut by 4 bases, the J end by 12 bases, with 12 bases between. The CDR3 has 12 amino acids. The CDR3 DNA is TGTGCCAGCAGTGGCTGGGCGGAGGAACTGTTTTTT. Protein: CASSGWAEELFF.

This clone was found a few times. This sequence joins TRBV18 and TRBJ2-1; a possible D gene is TRBD2 (7 bases). V shed 4 bases and J shed 7 bases, with 17 bases lying between them. CDR1 is KGHSH, CDR2 LQKENI, per germline. This CDR3 spans 15 amino acids. For the CDR3, the DNA is TGTGCCAGCTCACAGTTTAACAGGGAGGGGAATGAGCAGTTCTTC. It encodes CASSQFNREGNEQFF.

There are a few counts of this clone. J is TRBJ2-1 and V is TRBV5-6; the match to TRBD1 covers 8 bases. CDR3 length: 14 amino acids. The J segment lost 5 bases and the V segment lost 0 bases, leaving 1 base of the junction unmatched. Per the germline V gene, CDR1 is SGHDT and CDR2 is YYEEEE. The CDR3 loop reads CASSLGTGNNEQFF. CDR3 DNA: TGTGCCAGCAGCTTGGGGACAGGGAACAATGAGCAGTTCTTC.

The chain recombines TRBV10-3 with TRBJ2-1; 8 bases line up with TRBD2. The V and J ends lost 9 bases and 5 bases, in that order; junction bases with no gene match: 12. Germline CDR1 ENHRY, CDR2 SYGVKD. The CDR3 sequence is 15 residues long. CDR3 region: CAISPQAGVDNEQFF. The CDR3 DNA follows: TGTGCCATTTCTCCTCAAGCGGGAGTTGACAATGAGCAGTTCTTC.

The sample holds a few counts of this clone. This chain joins TRBV5-4 and TRBJ2-2; D is uncertain. Germline V CDR1 and CDR2: SGHNT, YYREEE (reference sequence). The V end lost 5 bases, the J end lost 3 bases, and 8 bases lay between the germline ends. CDR3 length equals 13 residues. CDR3: CASRRQDTGELFF. The CDR3 DNA reads TGTGCCAGCAGACGACAAGACACCGGGGAGCTGTTTTTT.

This clone has just a few counts. The genes are TRBV18 and TRBJ2-3; TRBD2 aligns across 13 bases. Germline assignment: CDR1 KGHSH and CDR2 LQKENI. This CDR3 has 17 residues. V was clipped by 3 bases and J by 5 bases; unmatched bases: 8. The CDR3 loop is CASSPAGLAGVGDTQYF. The DNA for the CDR3 is TGTGCCAGCTCACCCGCAGGACTAGCGGGAGTGGGAGATACGCAGTATTTT.

J is TRBJ1-1 and V is TRBV4-3, with D hard to call. With 0 bases removed from V and 0 bases from J, the gap between germline ends came to 17 bases. CDR1 and CDR2 from the germline V gene are LGHNA and YSLEER. The length of the CDR3 is 18 residues. The DNA of the CDR3 is TGCGCCAGCAGCCAAGATCCCGGAGTAAGTTGGATGAACACTGAAGCTTTCTTT. Translated: CASSQDPGVSWMNTEAFF.

The V gene is TRBV5-1, the J gene TRBJ2-3, with TRBD2 identical over 9 bases. Trimming at V came to 4 bases and at J to 4 bases, leaving 16 bases not matched to a gene. Germline V gene sequence: CDR1 SGHRS, CDR2 YFSETQ. The CDR3 spans 18 residues. The CDR3 sequence: CASSQAWAGTSHPDTQYF. The CDR3 DNA sequence: TGCGCCAGCAGCCAGGCGTGGGCGGGGACTAGCCATCCAGATACGCAGTATTTT.

V and J are TRBV2 and TRBJ1-1; tentatively, D is TRBD1 (6 bases). Per germline, CDR1 SNHLY and CDR2 FYNNEI. Trimming took off 6 bases at V and 0 bases at J, with 14 bases between the two ends. The CDR3 is 15 residues long. CDR3 bases: TGTGCCAGCAGATTTACAGGGAGCATGAACACTGAAGCTTTCTTT. Amino acids: CASRFTGSMNTEAFF.

This clone has more than one count but fewer than ten. The chain joins TRBV30 to TRBJ1-2, with no clear D. V was trimmed by 3 bases and J by 8 bases, leaving 16 bases between them. There are 13 residues in the CDR3. CDR1 GTSNPN and CDR2 SVGIG come from the germline V gene (reference sequence). CDR3 nucleotides: TGTGCCTGGAGGACTGGCGGAGGCCTCGGCTACACCTTC. This gives the protein CAWRTGGGLGYTF.

The sample holds a few counts of this clone. This chain joins TRBV29-1 and TRBJ2-5, with D perhaps TRBD2 (5 bases). Germline-derived CDR1 and CDR2 are SQVTM and ANQGSEA. The CDR3 loop spans 12 amino acids. The ends were cut back, 5 bases at V and 2 bases at J, with 9 bases in the middle. CDR3 loop: CSVSRVQETQYF. As DNA, the CDR3 is TGCAGCGTTTCGAGGGTGCAAGAGACCCAGTACTTC.